This paragraph reports one TCR beta chain. This sample is drawn from a study of technical replicates of blood from a few donors. The V gene's germline CDR1 is MGHRA and CDR2 YSYEKL. The CDR3 sequence is 19 residues long. V was cut by 0 bases and J by 1 base, with 22 bases left in between. The table came from immunoSEQ multiplex PCR; TCRdb's copy has only in-frame clones and leaves some out. Found here are tens of thousands of clones, nearly 97% of them singletons; the top ten hold more than 0.2%. The chain links TRBV4-1 to TRBJ2-7; the D gene is possibly TRBD2 (6 bases). The sequence was collected from a human donor in good health. The sample taken for sequencing was T cells isolated from PBMCs. The CDR3 is CASSQDLLVAGGTSYEQYF. The CDR3 coding sequence is TGCGCCAGCAGCCAAGATCTGTTAGTGGCCGGCGGGACTTCCTACGAGCAGTACTTC.